The entry below gives a single TCR beta chain sequence along with its context. The sample belongs to a study of cytomegalovirus exposure and HLA in healthy donors. After removal of 2 bases from V and 10 bases from J, the junction contained 4 bases not matched to a gene. Looked up from germline, CDR1 is GTSNPN and CDR2 is SVGIG (reference sequence). CDR3 length: 13 residues. With 60 Vbeta and 13 Jbeta primers, the PCR was carried out. Clones were read by immunoSEQ multiplex PCR, and TCRdb kept only the in-frame ones, dropping some. Of approximately 150,000 clones in the sample, about two thirds were seen once.

This TCR was recovered from a man aged 25 to 45 in good health and CMV-seropositive. Input material: PBMCs. V is TRBV30 and J is TRBJ2-2; 10 nucleotides match TRBD2. CDR3 loop: CAWSLLAGVELFF. The DNA for the CDR3 is TGTGCCTGGAGTCTGCTAGCGGGAGTGGAGCTGTTTTTT.